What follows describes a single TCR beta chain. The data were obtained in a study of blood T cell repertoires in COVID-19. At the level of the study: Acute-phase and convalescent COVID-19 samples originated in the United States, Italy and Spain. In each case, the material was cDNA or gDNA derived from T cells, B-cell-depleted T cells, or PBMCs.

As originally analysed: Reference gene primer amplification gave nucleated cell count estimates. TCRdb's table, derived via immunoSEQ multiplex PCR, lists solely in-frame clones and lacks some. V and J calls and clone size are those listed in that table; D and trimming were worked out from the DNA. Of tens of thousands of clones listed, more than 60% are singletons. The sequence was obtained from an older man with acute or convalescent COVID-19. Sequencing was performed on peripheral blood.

Written as DNA, the CDR3 is TGTGCCAGCGGAACGCGGGGGTTTGCCTACGAGCAGTACGTC. It yields the protein CASGTRGFAYEQYV. This sequence joins TRBV28 and TRBJ2-7, with 7 bases aligning to TRBD2. Germline loops: CDR1 MDHEN, CDR2 SYDVKM. V gave up 8 bases and J gave up 2 bases; unmatched junction bases: 9. The length of the CDR3 is 14 residues.